These 3 T cell receptor beta chains were all obtained from the same sample, sequenced in a study of graft-versus-host responses after intestinal transplantation. Assay: immunoSEQ multiplex PCR; the TCRdb copy retains only in-frame clones and omits some. The sample consists of fewer than 25,000 clones, 55% to 70% of them appearing once. The sample consisted of alloreactive CD4+ T cells from a mixed lymphocyte reaction culture, taken before intestinal transplant. Subset here: CFSE-low proliferating T cells sorted from approximately 6-day pre-transplant mixed lymphocyte reaction (GvH or HvG direction). The receptor set was obtained from a human patient who received an intestinal transplant.

The chain is built from TRBV28 and TRBJ1-2; 8 bases fit TRBD1. The CDR3 totals 15 residues. The germline V gene has CDR1 MDHEN and CDR2 SYDVKM. With 3 bases clipped from V and 8 bases from J, the junction kept 11 bases outside the gene matches. CDR3: CASSFPPGTGLGYTF. CDR3 sequence (DNA): TGTGCCAGCAGTTTCCCTCCCGGGACAGGATTAGGCTACACCTTC.

The rearrangement uses TRBV6-6 and TRBJ2-2; D unclear. V lost 5 bases to trimming and J lost 4 bases, with 17 bases between them. CDR1 is MNHNY and CDR2 is SVGAGI in the germline V gene (reference sequence). The CDR3 is 16 residues long. The CDR3 loop reads CASSRASVGGTGELFF. The CDR3 coding sequence is TGTGCCAGCAGTCGCGCGTCGGTAGGCGGCACCGGGGAGCTGTTTTTT.

The rearrangement links TRBV10-3 to TRBJ2-3; 8 bases map to TRBD2. This CDR3 comprises 14 residues. The ends lost 4 bases at V and 6 bases at J; junction bases unmatched: 6. Per germline, CDR1 ENHRY and CDR2 SYGVKD. Here the CDR3 DNA reads TGTGCCATCAGTGGCGGGGGGCGCGCCGATACGCAGTATTTT. Its protein product is CAISGGGRADTQYF.